The 14 T cell receptor beta chains below come from one sample, sequenced in a study of technical replicates of blood from several donors. Measured with immunoSEQ multiplex PCR; TCRdb has only the in-frame clones, and not every one. The sample includes tens of thousands of clones, 96% of them seen just once. Sequencing was done on a sample of T cells isolated from PBMCs. The receptors derive from a human donor in good health.

The chain has TRBV5-1 and TRBJ2-7; 7 nucleotides line up with TRBD1. V lost 3 bases and J lost 2; bases outside the gene matches: 11. CDR1 SGHRS and CDR2 YFSETQ come from the germline V gene. CDR3 size: 16 residues. The CDR3 reads CASSSATGQAAYEQYF. CDR3 nucleotides: TGCGCCAGCAGCTCGGCTACTGGACAGGCAGCCTACGAGCAGTACTTC.

The rearrangement uses TRBV27 and TRBJ2-1; TRBD2 aligns across 14 bases. V lost 4 bases, J lost 6 bases, and 2 bases stayed unmatched. CDR3 length equals 15 residues. Germline V lookup: CDR1 MNHEY, CDR2 SMNVEV (reference sequence). The CDR3 loop is CASSYGTSGSNEQFF. DNA of the CDR3: TGTGCCAGCAGTTACGGGACTAGCGGGAGCAATGAGCAGTTCTTC.

The J gene is TRBJ1-5, the V gene TRBV6-1; 7 bases map to TRBD1. Germline CDR1 is MNHNS and CDR2 is SASEGT. The CDR3 consists of 15 residues. J gave up 2 bases and V 3 bases, and 4 bases lay outside the gene matches. CDR3 sequence: CASSDRDRGNQPQHF. Written as DNA, the CDR3 is TGTGCCAGCAGTGACCGGGACAGAGGCAATCAGCCCCAGCATTTT.

The rearrangement links TRBV30 to TRBJ1-2; D is unclear. V was shortened by 4 bases and J by 4 bases, with 7 bases between the two germline ends. This CDR3 is 11 amino acids long. Per the germline V gene, CDR1 is GTSNPN and CDR2 is SVGIG (reference sequence). CDR3 coding DNA: TGTGCCTGGAAACAGCCCTATGGCTACACCTTC. It specifies CAWKQPYGYTF. The full variable domain, with the rest looked up from reference TRBV30 and TRBJ1-2, is SQTIHQWPATLVQPVGSPLSLECTVEGTSNPNLYWYRQAAGRGLQLLFYSVGIGQISSEVPQNLSASRPQDRQFILSSKKLLLSDSGFYLCAWKQPYGYTFGSGTRLTVV.

The V and J genes are TRBV4-2 and TRBJ2-1, with 9 bases fitting TRBD2. With 3 bases clipped from V and 4 bases from J, the junction kept 13 bases outside the gene matches. Looked up from germline, CDR1 is LGHNA and CDR2 is YNFKEQ. The CDR3 extends over 18 amino acids. CDR3 DNA sequence: TGTGCCAGCAGCCAGTTTCTGGGGCGGGAGGGACTATACAATGAGCAGTTCTTC. It translates to CASSQFLGREGLYNEQFF.

This chain links TRBV2 with TRBJ2-3, with 13 bases that match TRBD2. Germline assignment: CDR1 SNHLY and CDR2 FYNNEI. The CDR3 consists of 15 residues. Unmatched junction bases numbered 8, after V lost 6 bases and J lost 8 bases. CDR3 bases: TGTGCCAGCAGCGTACTAGCGGGGGGGTGGGGTACGCAGTATTTT. It translates to CASSVLAGGWGTQYF.

The genes are TRBV29-1 and TRBJ1-2; TRBD1 agrees at 7 bases. The CDR3 consists of 13 residues. V lost 0 bases and J lost 4; bases outside the gene matches: 2. The germline CDR1 and CDR2 sequences are SQVTM and ANQGSEA. As DNA, the CDR3 is TGCAGCGTTGAAGAGGGACAGACCTATGGCTACACCTTC. The encoded protein is CSVEEGQTYGYTF.

The rearrangement uses TRBV5-1 and TRBJ2-5; D call uncertain. Germline CDR1 reads SGHRS; CDR2 reads YFSETQ. Trimming shortened V by 3 bases and J by 2 bases, and 14 bases separated the two germline ends. The CDR3 extends over 15 amino acids. CDR3 bases: TGCGCCAGCAGCTCGGGTTTGGAGATACAAGAGACCCAGTACTTC. The encoded protein is CASSSGLEIQETQYF.

This clone was found once. This chain joins TRBV4-1 and TRBJ2-2; 11 bases line up with TRBD2. The V gene end was trimmed by 1 base and the J gene end by 5 bases; junction bases not matched to a gene: 0. The CDR3 extends over 15 amino acids. The germline gives CDR1 MGHRA, CDR2 YSYEKL. In DNA form, the CDR3 reads TGCGCCAGCAGCCAAGGACTAGCGGGGACCGGGGAGCTGTTTTTT. Translation: CASSQGLAGTGELFF.

The rearrangement joins TRBV6-5 to TRBJ1-3; 8 bases line up with TRBD1. After removal of 6 bases from V and 2 bases from J, the junction contained 6 bases not matched to a gene. The length of the CDR3 is 15 residues. Germline CDR1 is MNHEY and CDR2 is SVGAGI. The CDR3 region has the DNA TGTGCCAGCAGGTCAGGGGGCGATGCTGGAAACACCATATATTTT. Its translation is CASRSGGDAGNTIYF.

In its sample, this clone was seen once. The chain has TRBV3-1 (or the pseudogene TRBV3-2) and TRBJ2-1; D uncertain. Trimming pared 3 bases from V and 15 bases from J, leaving 6 bases between. Germline V CDR1 and CDR2: LGHDT, YNNKEL (reference sequence). The CDR3 has 9 amino acids. CDR3 residues: CASSHSGFF. As DNA, the CDR3 is TGTGCCAGCAGCCATAGTGGGTTCTTC.

This chain uses TRBV6-1 with TRBJ2-5, with D perhaps matching TRBD2 (5 bases). This CDR3 is built from 14 residues. Trimming cost V 1 base and J 7 bases, with 13 bases left between them. The germline CDR1 and CDR2 sequences are MNHNS and SASEGT. CDR3 nucleotides: TGTGCCAGCAGTGAAGGAGGGCATTTCACGACCCAGTACTTC. Translated, it gives CASSEGGHFTTQYF.

V usage is TRBV15 and J usage is TRBJ2-7; TRBD1 might be the D (6 bases). Germline lookup yields CDR1 LNHNV and CDR2 YYDKDF (reference sequence). The CDR3 spans 16 residues. The germline V and J ends were trimmed by 1 base and 1 base, with 14 bases remaining between them. CDR3 sequence reads: CATSRVADSESYEQYF. The CDR3 DNA reads as TGTGCCACCAGCAGAGTTGCGGACAGTGAATCCTACGAGCAGTACTTC.

This clone came up a few times. The V call is TRBV4-1, the J call TRBJ2-5, with D hard to call. Germline V gene data show CDR1 as MGHRA and CDR2 as YSYEKL. Trimming left V 3 bases short and J 7 bases short, with 15 bases between. The CDR3 runs 14 residues. CDR3 amino acids: CASSQGLTDGTQYF. The CDR3 DNA follows: TGCGCCAGCAGCCAGGGTCTAACAGACGGGACCCAGTACTTC.